The entry below describes one T cell receptor beta chain. Antigen unknown. This specimen belongs to a study of post-analysis software for immune sequencing data. On the study more broadly: Recorded subtypes: relapsing-remitting, secondary progressive, progressive-relapsing; some patients unannotated. Study-wide results and caveats: Patients showed TRBV5-6, TRBV5-1 and TRBV20-1 among a handful of TRBV segments more frequent than in controls. Patients with multiple sclerosis recorded significantly lower normalized Chao1 diversity than controls, the study found.

The ends were cut back, 6 bases at V and 0 bases at J, with 8 bases in the middle. Germline V gives CDR1 DFQATT, CDR2 SNEGSKA (reference sequence). The CDR3 consists of 13 residues. The authors incorporated unique molecular identifiers into the TCR beta cDNA libraries. T cells numbering roughly 1 to 10 million yielded roughly 500,000 cDNA molecules. TCRdb reprocessed the PCR reads with MiXCR, giving one entry per CDR3 protein. This sample has hundreds of thousands of distinct CDR3 sequences, with 25% to 30% found just once. The source is a girl aged 5-17 years with multiple sclerosis. This chain joins TRBV20-1 and TRBJ2-2; D may be TRBD2 (5 bases). Sequenced material: blood. The CDR3 loop is CSALATNTGELFF. The CDR3 DNA is TGCAGTGCGCTAGCCACGAACACCGGGGAGCTGTTTTTT.